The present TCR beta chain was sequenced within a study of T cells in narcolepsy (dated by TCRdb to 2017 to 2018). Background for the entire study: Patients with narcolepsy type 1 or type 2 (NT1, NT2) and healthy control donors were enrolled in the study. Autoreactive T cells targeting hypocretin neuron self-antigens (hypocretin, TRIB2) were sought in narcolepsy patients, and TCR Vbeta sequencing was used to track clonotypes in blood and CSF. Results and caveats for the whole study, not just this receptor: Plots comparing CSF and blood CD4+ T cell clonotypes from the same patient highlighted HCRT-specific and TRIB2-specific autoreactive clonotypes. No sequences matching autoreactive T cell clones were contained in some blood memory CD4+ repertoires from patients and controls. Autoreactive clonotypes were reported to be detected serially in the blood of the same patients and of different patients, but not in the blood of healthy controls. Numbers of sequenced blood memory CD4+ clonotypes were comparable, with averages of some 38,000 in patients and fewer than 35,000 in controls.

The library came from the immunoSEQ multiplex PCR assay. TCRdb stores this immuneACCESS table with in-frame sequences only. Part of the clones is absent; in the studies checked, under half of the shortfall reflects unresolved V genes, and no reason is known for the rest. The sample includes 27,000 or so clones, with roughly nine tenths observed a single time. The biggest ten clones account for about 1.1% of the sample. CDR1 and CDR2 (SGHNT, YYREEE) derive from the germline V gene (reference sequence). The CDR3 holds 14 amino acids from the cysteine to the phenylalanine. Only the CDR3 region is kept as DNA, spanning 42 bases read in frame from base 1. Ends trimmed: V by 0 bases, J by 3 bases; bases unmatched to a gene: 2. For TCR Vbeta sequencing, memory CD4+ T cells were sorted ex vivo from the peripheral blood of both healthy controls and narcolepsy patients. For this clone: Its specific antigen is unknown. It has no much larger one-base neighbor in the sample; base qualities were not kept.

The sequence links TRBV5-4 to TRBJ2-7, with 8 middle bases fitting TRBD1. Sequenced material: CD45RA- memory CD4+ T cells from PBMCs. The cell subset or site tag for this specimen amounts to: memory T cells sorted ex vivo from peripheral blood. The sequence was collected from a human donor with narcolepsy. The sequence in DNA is TGTGCCAGCAGCTTGGACAGGGGGTACTACGAGCAGTACTTC. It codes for CASSLDRGYYEQYF.